The following is a T cell receptor (beta chain) sequence with its context. Germline assignment: CDR1 SEHNR and CDR2 FQNEAQ (reference sequence). Trimming shortened V by 6 bases and J by 7 bases, and 10 bases separated the two germline ends. The CDR3 runs to 11 residues. This record comes from a study of blood T cell repertoires in COVID-19. Assay used: immunoSEQ multiplex PCR; TCRdb lists only in-frame clones, some missing. The sample yields more than 250,000 clones, about 87% seen once. V usage is TRBV7-9 and J usage is TRBJ2-7; tentative D call: TRBD2 (5 bases). The source material was PBMCs or T cells enriched from blood (not recorded which). This receptor was taken from a woman younger than 45 who had recovered from COVID-19. The chain's CDR3 is CASSRLREQYF. CDR3 nucleotide sequence: TGTGCCAGCAGTCGACTACGGGAGCAGTACTTC.